The 16 T cell receptor beta chains presented below share a single source sample, sequenced in a study of a mutant IDH1 vaccine in newly diagnosed glioma. Here immunoSEQ multiplex PCR was the method, and the copy in TCRdb shows in-frame clones only, minus some. The table includes some 52,000 clones, more than 85% detected once. Time point described: week 11, during vaccination. A 20-mer mutant IDH1 peptide at 300 ug was injected subcutaneously with topical imiquimod. No antigens are known for them. The sample was PBMCs, taken from a glioma patient whose treatment included an IDH1 peptide vaccine. The receptors derive from a man in his forties or fifties with glioma.

This chain joins TRBV6-1 and TRBJ1-3; D remains unclear. In germline, CDR1 is MNHNS, CDR2 SASEGT. The ends were cut back, 3 bases at V and 4 bases at J, with 10 bases in the middle. The length of the CDR3 is 14 residues. The CDR3 nucleotides read TGTGCCAGCAGTGACGGCATCATGGGAAACACCATATATTTT. Its translation is CASSDGIMGNTIYF.

The V call is TRBV7-9, the J call TRBJ1-3; D unclear. With 2 bases removed from V and 11 bases from J, the gap between germline ends came to 19 bases. The V gene's germline CDR1 is SEHNR and CDR2 FQNEAQ (reference sequence). This CDR3 spans 15 amino acids. CDR3 sequence: CASSLLVSNPWAIYF. CDR3 sequence (DNA): TGTGCCAGCAGCTTATTAGTGTCCAACCCTTGGGCCATATATTTT.

The chain combines TRBV6-5 with TRBJ1-6; weak D call: TRBD1 (5 bases). The CDR3 is made up of 16 amino acids. The V end was cut by 2 bases, the J end by 2 bases, with 10 bases between. CDR1 is MNHEY, CDR2 SVGAGI, per germline. The CDR3 DNA is TGTGCCAGCAGTTACGGGGGGGGAACCTATAATTCACCCCTCCACTTT. This codes for CASSYGGGTYNSPLHF.

This chain joins TRBV19 and TRBJ1-1; D is undetermined. The germline V gene encodes CDR1 LNHDA and CDR2 SQIVND (reference sequence). This CDR3 is built from 11 residues. The germline V and J ends were trimmed by 6 bases and 9 bases, with 11 bases remaining between them. CDR3 DNA: TGTGCCAGTAGCGACACCGTTAAAGCTTTCTTT. Translating it yields CASSDTVKAFF.

V is TRBV28 and J is TRBJ2-7, with D perhaps given as TRBD1 or TRBD2 (6 bases each). Germline V CDR1 and CDR2: MDHEN, SYDVKM. The V end lost 6 bases, the J end lost 4 bases, and 28 bases lay between the germline ends. There are 18 residues in the CDR3. CDR3 loop: CASSRTGAGVSPLYEQYF. In nucleotides, the CDR3 is TGTGCCAGCAGCCGCACGGGGGCAGGGGTTTCTCCCCTATACGAGCAGTACTTC.

The gene calls are TRBV11-2 and TRBJ1-2; 7 bases agree with TRBD1. V was pared by 5 bases and J by 2 bases, with 2 bases of the junction left unmatched. The germline V gene encodes CDR1 SGHAT and CDR2 FQNNGV. There are 13 residues in the CDR3. In nucleotides, the CDR3 is TGTGCCAGCAGCGACAGGGCGAACTATGGCTACACCTTC. It encodes CASSDRANYGYTF.

This clone was seen a handful of times. This chain joins TRBV14 and TRBJ1-5; D not certain. From germline, CDR1 is SGHDN and CDR2 FVKESK. CDR3 length equals 13 residues. V lost 5 bases to trimming and J lost 0 bases, with 5 bases between them. The CDR3 here is CASSSYSNQPQHF. CDR3 coding DNA: TGTGCCAGCAGCAGCTATAGCAATCAGCCCCAGCATTTT.

The CDR3 region is CASSIATSLFSGANVLTF. DNA for the CDR3: TGTGCCAGTAGTATCGCGACATCTCTGTTCTCTGGGGCCAACGTCCTGACTTTC. The V gene is TRBV19, the J gene TRBJ2-6; D is undetermined. Germline-derived CDR1 and CDR2 are LNHDA and SQIVND (reference sequence). V lost 3 bases and J 0 bases, leaving 15 bases between the germline ends. The CDR3 consists of 18 residues.

V is TRBV28 and J is TRBJ2-3, with D perhaps TRBD2 (6 bases). CDR1 and CDR2 (germline): MDHEN, SYDVKM. The CDR3 is 14 amino acids. V was pared by 3 bases and J by 3 bases, with 10 bases between. The CDR3 DNA reads TGTGCCAGCAGTTTGGAGGGAGAAACAGATACGCAGTATTTT. Its translation is CASSLEGETDTQYF. Complete variable domain (other parts from reference TRBV28 and TRBJ2-3): DVKVTQSSRYLVKRTGEKVFLECVQDMDHENMFWYRQDPGLGLRLIYFSYDVKMKEKGDIPEGYSVSREKKERFSLILESASTNQTSMYLCASSLEGETDTQYFGPGTRLTVL.

The chain joins TRBV11-2 to TRBJ2-7, with 11 nucleotides matching TRBD1. V gave up 4 bases and J gave up 4 bases; unmatched junction bases: 6. The CDR3 totals 15 residues. Germline CDR1 is SGHAT and CDR2 is FQNNGV. The CDR3 protein is CASSSRDRGRYEQYF. The CDR3 region has the DNA TGTGCCAGCAGCTCCCGGGACAGGGGGAGGTACGAGCAGTACTTC.

The V gene is TRBV29-1, the J gene TRBJ2-3; D gene unclear. Germline V gene sequence: CDR1 SQVTM, CDR2 ANQGSEA. Between the trimmed V and J ends, which lost 7 bases and 5 bases, there was a span of 16 bases. The length of the CDR3 is 13 residues. CDR3 protein: CSALGTARDTQYF. The CDR3 nucleotides are TGCAGCGCTTTGGGTACAGCCCGAGATACGCAGTATTTT.

This clone appeared a single time. The chain uses TRBV2 and TRBJ2-7; D call uncertain. The V gene lost 2 bases and the J gene lost 5 bases, with 13 bases spanning the gap. CDR1 and CDR2 (germline): SNHLY, FYNNEI. The CDR3 totals 14 residues. The CDR3 DNA follows: TGTGCCAGCAGTGAAACGGCGAGCCTGAACGAGCAGTACTTC. It encodes CASSETASLNEQYF.

This clone came up once. This chain uses TRBV30 with TRBJ2-2; D remains ambiguous. V was cut by 2 bases and J by 1 base, with 5 bases left in between. The length of the CDR3 is 13 residues. Germline CDR1 and CDR2: GTSNPN and SVGIG (reference sequence). This CDR3 reads CAWSRQNTGELFF. The CDR3 nucleotides read TGTGCCTGGAGTCGGCAGAACACCGGGGAGCTGTTTTTT.

There are a few counts of this clone. V usage is TRBV19 and J usage is TRBJ2-2; D unresolved. The CDR3 spans 14 residues. Germline CDR1 and CDR2: LNHDA and SQIVND (reference sequence). The V end lost 5 bases, the J end lost 8 bases, and 15 bases lay between the germline ends. CDR3 coding DNA: TGTGCCAGTAGTTTCTCACCAGCTGTAGGGGAGCTGTTTTTT. It codes for CASSFSPAVGELFF.

The rearrangement joins TRBV30 to TRBJ2-7; D perhaps matches TRBD2 (5 bases). V was pared by 5 bases and J by 3 bases, with 11 bases between. CDR1 and CDR2 from the germline V gene are GTSNPN and SVGIG (reference sequence). This CDR3 is 12 amino acids long. The CDR3 region is CAWDGGSYEQYF. For the CDR3, the DNA is TGTGCCTGGGACGGAGGAAGCTACGAGCAGTACTTC. Full variable domain (missing parts from reference TRBV30 and TRBJ2-7): SQTIHQWPATLVQPVGSPLSLECTVEGTSNPNLYWYRQAAGRGLQLLFYSVGIGQISSEVPQNLSASRPQDRQFILSSKKLLLSDSGFYLCAWDGGSYEQYFGPGTRLTVT.

The chain links TRBV10-2 to TRBJ1-4; tentatively, D is TRBD1 (5 bases). Germline V CDR1 and CDR2: WSHSY, SAAADI. This CDR3 is built from 13 residues. Trimming pared 9 bases from V and 6 bases from J, leaving 14 bases between. The CDR3 protein is CASSGTRDEKLFF. In nucleotides, the CDR3 is TGCGCCAGTTCCGGGACTCGAGATGAAAAACTGTTTTTT.